These T cell receptor beta chains were read from a single sample in a study of identical twins. TCRdb ran MiXCR on the 5' RACE reads and lists one entry per CDR3 protein. The sample records 1.5 million to 2 million distinct CDR3 sequences, around 33% being singletons. Sequencing input: cord blood. Source of these receptors: a newborn girl in good health. Each CDR3 is given with its conserved first and last residue. D genes are given only for firm matches. Size tells how often a clone was seen (once, few, many) or the class of an expanded clone, and some rows leave it out.

D | J | size | V | length | CDR3 | DNA
TRBD2 | TRBJ2-5 | - | TRBV20-1 | 13 | CSASSGRQETQYF | TGCAGTGCTAGCAGCGGGAGGCAAGAGACCCAGTACTTC
TRBD2 | TRBJ2-4 | once | TRBV7-9 | 16 | CASSLESSGGYNEQYF | TGTGCCAGCAGCTTAGAGTCTAGCGGGGGATACAATGAGCAGTACTTC
- | TRBJ2-1 | few | TRBV20-1 | 12 | CSADTYRAEQFF | TGCAGTGCTGATACCTACAGGGCTGAGCAGTTCTTC
TRBD1 | TRBJ2-7 | - | TRBV20-1 | 13 | CSATTGPPYEQYF | TGCAGTGCTACGACAGGGCCCCCCTACGAGCAGTACTTC
- | TRBJ1-1 | - | TRBV20-1 | 14 | CSARGAGSNTEAFF | TGCAGTGCTAGAGGCGCAGGGAGTAACACTGAAGCTTTCTTT
TRBD2 | TRBJ2-3 | - | TRBV20-1 | 16 | CSAYNFLAGGGDTQYF | TGCAGTGCTTACAACTTTCTAGCGGGAGGGGGAGATACGCAGTATTTT
- | TRBJ2-3 | few | TRBV5-4 | 15 | CASSLPQPGGDTQYF | TGTGCCAGCAGCTTGCCCCAGCCCGGAGGAGATACGCAGTATTTT
- | TRBJ2-1 | few | TRBV7-9 | 15 | CASSQTRGALLEQFF | TGTGCCAGCAGTCAAACACGGGGCGCCTTACTAGAGCAGTTCTTC
TRBD1 | TRBJ2-1 | - | TRBV7-9 | 12 | CASSKQGYEQFF | TGTGCCAGCAGCAAACAGGGGTATGAGCAGTTCTTC
- | TRBJ1-4 | few | TRBV11-2 | 14 | CASSDVSGRGKLFF | TGTGCCAGCAGCGACGTTTCAGGGCGCGGAAAACTGTTTTTT
- | TRBJ2-1 | - | TRBV11-2 | 15 | CASKNQGRISNEQFF | TGTGCCAGCAAGAACCAGGGCAGGATTAGCAATGAGCAGTTCTTC
- | TRBJ2-5 | few | TRBV18 | 13 | CASSRADQETQYF | TGTGCCAGCTCACGAGCGGACCAAGAGACCCAGTACTTC
TRBD1 | TRBJ2-5 | - | TRBV28 | 16 | CASSFSLGTAQETQYF | TGTGCCAGCAGTTTCTCGCTGGGGACAGCTCAAGAGACCCAGTACTTC
- | TRBJ2-7 | - | TRBV20-1 | 14 | CSASPMGTGYEQYF | TGCAGTGCTAGCCCCATGGGGACCGGGTACGAGCAGTACTTC
- | TRBJ1-2 | - | TRBV2 | 15 | CASSERTLSNYGYTF | TGTGCCAGCAGTGAACGGACACTTTCTAACTATGGCTACACCTTC
- | TRBJ1-2 | once | TRBV20-1 | 16 | CSARDQFFSGSYGYTF | TGCAGTGCTAGAGATCAGTTTTTTTCTGGTTCCTATGGCTACACCTTC
- | TRBJ1-1 | - | TRBV4-2 | 12 | CASSQEVTEAFF | TGTGCCAGCAGCCAAGAAGTCACTGAAGCTTTCTTT
- | TRBJ1-2 | - | TRBV20-1 | 12 | CSAHRAAYGYTF | TGCAGTGCTCACCGGGCCGCCTATGGCTACACCTTC
- | TRBJ1-1 | - | TRBV25-1 | 13 | CASSEYVGTEAFF | TGTGCCAGCAGTGAATATGTGGGGACTGAAGCTTTCTTT
- | TRBJ2-7 | - | TRBV20-1 | 16 | CSARGQQGASYNEQYF | TGCAGTGCTAGAGGTCAACAGGGTGCCTCCTACAATGAGCAGTACTTC
- | TRBJ1-1 | - | TRBV12-3/TRBV12-4 | 15 | CASSLNAISNTEAFF | TGTGCCAGCAGTTTGAATGCCATTTCGAACACTGAAGCTTTCTTT
- | TRBJ2-7 | - | TRBV5-1 | 13 | CASSLDGVDEQYF | TGCGCCAGCAGCTTGGACGGAGTGGACGAGCAGTACTTC
- | TRBJ2-7 | - | TRBV5-1 | 15 | CASSLWREPYNEQYF | TGCGCCAGCAGCTTGTGGAGGGAGCCTTACAATGAGCAGTACTTC
- | TRBJ2-6 | few | TRBV4-2 | 17 | CASSQDRTRSGANVLTF | TGTGCCAGCAGCCAAGATCGGACGCGCTCTGGGGCCAACGTCCTGACTTTC
- | TRBJ1-1 | - | TRBV6-2/TRBV6-3 | 16 | CASSYSSKGRNTEAFF | TGTGCCAGCAGTTACTCGAGTAAGGGAAGGAACACTGAAGCTTTCTTT
TRBD1 | TRBJ1-1 | - | TRBV28 | 16 | CASSPLGQGMNTEAFF | TGTGCCAGCAGTCCCCTCGGACAGGGGATGAACACTGAAGCTTTCTTT
TRBD2 | TRBJ2-3 | few | TRBV20-1 | 19 | CSARDDAAGERVGTDTQYF | TGCAGTGCTAGAGATGATGCCGCGGGAGAGAGGGTCGGTACAGATACGCAGTATTTT
- | TRBJ1-1 | - | TRBV7-6 | 13 | CASSLNMRAEAFF | TGTGCCAGCAGCCTTAATATGCGAGCTGAAGCTTTCTTT
TRBD2 | TRBJ2-2 | - | TRBV6-6 | 15 | CASSSLGLRTGELFF | TGTGCCAGCAGTTCCCTGGGACTACGGACCGGGGAGCTGTTTTTT
TRBD1 | TRBJ2-7 | - | TRBV27 | 16 | CASSLRDRVSPYEQYF | TGTGCCAGCAGTTTACGGGACAGGGTAAGCCCCTACGAGCAGTACTTC
- | TRBJ2-7 | - | TRBV6-2/TRBV6-3 | 15 | CASSLTARSSYEQYF | TGTGCCAGCAGCCTGACAGCTAGGAGCTCCTACGAGCAGTACTTC
TRBD1 | TRBJ2-7 | few | TRBV14 | 14 | CASSRGTGVYEQYF | TGTGCCAGCTCGCGCGGGACAGGGGTATACGAGCAGTACTTC
- | TRBJ1-2 | - | TRBV5-1 | 15 | CASSPMGDENHGYTF | TGCGCCAGCAGCCCCATGGGGGACGAAAACCATGGCTACACCTTC
TRBD2 | TRBJ2-2 | - | TRBV7-6 | 15 | CASSPSGSSTGELFF | TGTGCCAGCAGCCCTAGCGGGAGTAGCACCGGGGAGCTGTTTTTT
TRBD1 | TRBJ1-2 | few | TRBV28 | 14 | CASSAGTGAFGYTF | TGTGCCAGCAGTGCCGGGACAGGGGCTTTTGGCTACACCTTC
- | TRBJ1-1 | once | TRBV27 | 15 | CASSLFGRGGPEAFF | TGTGCCAGCAGTTTATTCGGCAGGGGTGGGCCTGAAGCTTTCTTT
- | TRBJ2-3 | few | TRBV12-3/TRBV12-4 | 14 | CASSFASGADTQYF | TGTGCCAGCAGTTTTGCATCGGGGGCAGATACGCAGTATTTT
TRBD2 | TRBJ2-3 | - | TRBV4-2 | 16 | CASSQDPTSGRHTQYF | TGTGCCAGCAGCCAAGATCCGACTAGCGGGAGGCATACGCAGTATTTT
- | TRBJ2-2 | - | TRBV12-3/TRBV12-4 | 12 | CASDRTTGELFF | TGTGCCAGCGACAGGACCACCGGGGAGCTGTTTTTT
TRBD1 | TRBJ1-2 | - | TRBV20-1 | 14 | CSARQRQGWPGYTF | TGCAGTGCTAGGCAACGACAGGGTTGGCCTGGCTACACCTTC
- | TRBJ1-1 | few | TRBV7-9 | 14 | CASSPGLQRGEAFF | TGTGCCAGCAGCCCTGGGCTTCAACGGGGTGAAGCTTTCTTT
- | TRBJ2-3 | few | TRBV11-2 | 14 | CASSSTSPGDTQYF | TGTGCCAGCAGCTCCACTTCTCCCGGGGATACGCAGTATTTT
TRBD2 | TRBJ2-1 | few | TRBV5-1 | 15 | CASGLGLAGGNEQFF | TGCGCCAGCGGCTTGGGTCTAGCGGGAGGCAATGAGCAGTTCTTC
- | TRBJ2-5 | - | TRBV20-1 | 14 | CSARARRSRETQYF | TGCAGTGCTAGGGCCCGGAGGAGTAGAGAGACCCAGTACTTC
- | TRBJ2-7 | - | TRBV5-1 | 13 | CASSFDVVNEQYF | TGCGCCAGCAGCTTCGACGTCGTGAATGAGCAGTACTTC